This is a list of T cell receptor beta chains from one sample in a study of T cells in Graves' hyperthyroidism and ophthalmopathy. TCRdb reprocessed the multiplex PCR reads with MiXCR, giving one entry per CDR3 protein. The repertoire holds approximately 640,000 distinct CDR3 sequences, with roughly 17% as singletons. Input material: blood. Receptors originate from a man aged 45-65 years with Graves' hyperthyroidism. Both conserved end residues are part of each CDR3. The D gene is left open where the match is weak. Clone size is given for some rows only: seen once, a few or many times, or a class if the clone is expanded.

d_call j_call v_call clone_size cdr3_aa cdr3_nt
TRBD1 TRBJ2-3 TRBV28 few CASTLLRGPGNTDTQYF TGTGCCAGCACCCTACTAAGGGGGCCGGGAAACACAGATACGCAGTATTTT
NA TRBJ2-1 TRBV9 NA CASSVDGGIGGVYEQFF TGTGCCAGCAGCGTAGATGGGGGCATAGGTGGAGTCTATGAGCAGTTCTTC
NA TRBJ2-7 TRBV6-5 many CASSYSGTGTYEQYF TGTGCCAGCAGTTACTCAGGGACCGGGACCTACGAGCAGTACTTC
TRBD1 TRBJ1-1 TRBV20-1 many CSARVYRGARAEAFF TGCAGTGCTAGAGTATACAGGGGCGCCCGCGCTGAAGCTTTCTTT
NA TRBJ1-2 TRBV10-3 many CAISDDGVYGYTF TGTGCCATCAGTGATGACGGAGTCTATGGCTACACCTTC
TRBD1 TRBJ2-2 TRBV12-3/TRBV12-4 few CASSPRQGKHTGELFF TGTGCCAGCAGTCCAAGACAGGGGAAACACACCGGGGAGCTGTTTTTT
NA TRBJ2-2 TRBV30 many CAWAGPNTGELFF TGTGCCTGGGCCGGCCCGAACACCGGGGAGCTGTTTTTT
NA TRBJ1-5 TRBV28 NA CASTSDRLYQPQHF TGTGCCAGCACCTCTGACAGGTTGTATCAGCCCCAGCATTTT
NA TRBJ1-4 TRBV18 few CASSPQRAVRNEKLFF TGTGCCAGCTCACCCCAAAGAGCTGTACGAAATGAAAAACTGTTTTTT
NA TRBJ1-1 TRBV6-1 many CASSDPEGQMNTEAFF TGTGCCAGCAGTGACCCCGAGGGACAAATGAACACTGAAGCTTTCTTT
TRBD2 TRBJ2-1 TRBV7-9 many CASSLTPSGSRNEQFF TGTGCCAGCAGCTTAACCCCTAGCGGGAGTCGGAATGAGCAGTTCTTC
NA TRBJ2-7 TRBV6-1 many CASSDDWASSYEQYF TGTGCCAGCAGTGACGACTGGGCAAGCTCCTACGAGCAGTACTTC
TRBD1 TRBJ2-5 TRBV9 many CASSVARGYGETQYF TGTGCCAGCAGCGTAGCCAGGGGGTATGGGGAGACCCAGTACTTC
TRBD1 TRBJ1-5 TRBV20-1 NA CSARPPGQPNQPQHF TGCAGTGCTAGGCCTCCGGGACAGCCAAATCAGCCCCAGCATTTT
TRBD1 TRBJ2-3 TRBV5-6 many CASSPDRGQTDTQYF TGTGCCAGCAGCCCGGACAGGGGTCAAACAGATACGCAGTATTTT
TRBD2 TRBJ2-5 TRBV7-6 few CASSPGVAGRETQYF TGTGCCAGCAGCCCTGGGGTAGCGGGAAGAGAGACCCAGTACTTC
TRBD2 TRBJ2-1 TRBV11-2 many CASSRTRAGGALEQFF TGTGCCAGCAGCCGCACCCGAGCGGGAGGCGCCCTTGAGCAGTTCTTC